Below, 8 T cell receptor beta chains from the same sample are listed, as sequenced in a study of Ad26.COV2.S vaccination and SARS-CoV-2 variants. Described treatment: over 15 received Ad26.COV2.S at low or high dose, single or two shots; about 5 received placebo; per-sample allocation not given. Day 63 after the first injection of vaccine or placebo was the sampling time. Data came from immunoSEQ multiplex PCR; TCRdb stores just in-frame clones and leaves some out. The sample holds a few hundred thousand clones, 80% to 90% seen once. The input for sequencing was peripheral blood, taken in a trial of Ad26.COV2.S vaccine versus placebo. These receptors originate from a person between 18 and 65 years old who received the Ad26.COV2.S COVID-19 vaccine or a placebo.

The V and J genes are TRBV3-1 (or the pseudogene TRBV3-2) and TRBJ2-7, with unresolved D. Trimming shortened V by 2 bases and J by 6 bases, and 17 bases separated the two germline ends. This CDR3 spans 15 amino acids. Germline V gene lookup returns CDR1 LGHDT and CDR2 YNNKEL (reference sequence). CDR3 sequence: CASSQIVDGTSEQYF. The CDR3, as DNA: TGTGCCAGCAGCCAAATAGTGGACGGAACCTCCGAGCAGTACTTC.

V usage is TRBV5-1 and J usage is TRBJ1-5; 9 nucleotides line up with TRBD1. V lost 5 bases to trimming and J lost 1 base; unmatched junction nucleotides: 4. From germline, CDR1 is SGHRS and CDR2 YFSETQ. This CDR3 comprises 15 residues. The DNA for the CDR3 is TGCGCCAGCAGACACGGGACAGGGAGCAATCAGCCCCAGCATTTT. As protein: CASRHGTGSNQPQHF.

CDR3 sequence: CASRPQGAAGYTF. The CDR3, as DNA: TGTGCCAGCAGACCCCAGGGGGCCGCTGGCTACACCTTC. The chain recombines TRBV12-3 or TRBV12-4 with TRBJ1-2; TRBD1 matches at 8 bases. This CDR3 region has 13 residues. Germline trimming cut 6 bases from V and 7 bases from J; bases unmatched to any gene: 7.

V is TRBV12-3 or TRBV12-4 and J is TRBJ1-6; no definite D call. The CDR3 has 13 residues. V lost 7 bases and J 7 bases, leaving 11 bases between the germline ends. CDR3 residues: CASTSLPNSPLHF. The DNA for the CDR3 is TGTGCCAGCACGTCCCTTCCCAATTCACCCCTCCACTTT.

The V gene is TRBV7-2, the J gene TRBJ2-5; 11 nucleotides match TRBD2. J lost 5 bases, V lost 4 bases, and 12 bases had no gene match. Germline V gene lookup returns CDR1 SGHTA and CDR2 FQGNSA. The CDR3 totals 17 residues. The chain's CDR3 is CASSSQLASGGTETQYF. The DNA for the CDR3 is TGTGCCAGCAGCTCCCAGTTGGCTAGCGGGGGGACGGAGACCCAGTACTTC.

The V and J genes are TRBV7-2 and TRBJ1-1; D is undetermined. Trimming shortened V by 2 bases and J by 3 bases, and 7 bases separated the two germline ends. Per germline, CDR1 SGHTA and CDR2 FQGNSA. The CDR3 is made up of 13 amino acids. The CDR3 nucleotides read TGTGCCAGCAGCTTATTTGCTTACACTGAAGCTTTCTTT. Its protein product is CASSLFAYTEAFF.

This clone appeared a single time. This chain connects TRBV30 to TRBJ2-4; 8 positions match TRBD2. With 4 bases clipped from V and 7 bases from J, the junction kept 6 bases outside the gene matches. Germline V lookup: CDR1 GTSNPN, CDR2 SVGIG (reference sequence). This CDR3 contains 13 residues. The CDR3 DNA follows: TGTGCCTGGATGGGCGGGGGGAGCAACATTCAGTACTTC. As protein: CAWMGGGSNIQYF. The variable domain in full, with the rest retrieved from reference TRBV30 and TRBJ2-4, is SQTIHQWPATLVQPVGSPLSLECTVEGTSNPNLYWYRQAAGRGLQLLFYSVGIGQISSEVPQNLSASRPQDRQFILSSKKLLLSDSGFYLCAWMGGGSNIQYFGAGTRLSVL.

The chain joins TRBV6-5 to TRBJ2-2; tentatively, D is TRBD1 or TRBD2 (5 bases each). Germline CDR1 MNHEY, CDR2 SVGAGI. V was shortened by 0 bases and J by 7 bases, with 12 bases between the two germline ends. This CDR3 is 15 amino acids long. CDR3 DNA sequence: TGTGCCAGCAGTTACTCGGGGACGAGGGGCGGGGAGCTGTTTTTT. It encodes CASSYSGTRGGELFF.